This T cell receptor (beta chain) was profiled in a study of blood T cells in healthy people across ages. Study information: About one barcoded beta molecule per two T cells was captured by template switching.

A second roughly 6 to 12 cycle PCR used barcoded and J-beta primers. TCRdb used MiXCR to reprocess the 5' RACE reads, holding one entry per CDR3 protein. The data contain around 990,000 distinct CDR3 sequences, roughly two fifths of them singletons. In regard to this clonotype: No antigen is known for it.

Study results and limitations: Roughly linearly, TCR beta diversity per million T cells fell as age increased. The percentage of naive T cells correlated strongly with TCR beta diversity.

This CDR3 spans 19 amino acids. Germline V gives CDR1 SEHNR, CDR2 FQNEAQ (reference sequence). Trimming at V came to 5 bases and at J to 0 bases, leaving 16 bases not matched to a gene. The chain couples TRBV7-9 to TRBJ2-3, with 8 bases that match TRBD2. The TCR originated in a man younger than 30 in good health. The source material was blood. The CDR3 DNA reads as TGTGCCAGCAGCCCAAGTCGAGGGCTAGCGGGTTACAGCACAGATACGCAGTATTTT. Translation gives CASSPSRGLAGYSTDTQYF.